This entry is about one T cell receptor beta chain. What antigen it recognizes has not been identified. One base away there is no much larger clone; base qualities are not given. The data originate from a study of graft-versus-host responses after intestinal transplantation (dated by TCRdb to the early 2020s). For the study in its entirety: Multivisceral, liver-intestinal, or isolated intestinal transplants were received by the recipients. All recipients received anti-thymocyte globulin induction followed by maintenance tacrolimus and steroids for around three years. Graft-versus-host and host-versus-graft alloreactive T cell clones were tracked in the graft, circulation and bone marrow after intestinal transplantation using bulk TCR-beta CDR3 sequencing. Alloreactive clones were identified by sequencing pre-transplant mixed lymphocyte reaction products and comparing these products with unstimulated pre-transplant donor and recipient T cells. The cohort enrolled around 23 intestinal transplant recipients including one retransplant, and 3 patients lacking pretransplant specimens were excluded. Donor T cell macrochimerism was defined as a peak of at least 4% donor T cells among recipient peripheral blood mononuclear cells. Instead of going to the commercial service, samples from a few later patients were sequenced in-house on an Illumina MiSeq and processed with MiXCR. The research as a whole found: Conclusions were limited by the relatively low number and heterogeneity of intestinal transplant patients. GvH clones were detected in recipient bone marrow, and some appeared earlier in ileal mucosa or blood, consistent with an intestinal mucosal origin. Early after transplant, declines in HvG clones were associated with peak levels of circulating GvH clones. In patients with donor T cell macrochimerism, the allografts had high GvH to HvG T cell clonal ratios.

The sample's time point label, decoded: cells obtained before transplantation from donor or recipient. CD3+CD4+ and CD3+CD8+ populations were FACS-sorted from unstimulated pre-transplant donor and recipient cells taken from spleen or lymph nodes. The library was built by means of the immunoSEQ multiplex PCR assay. In most patients, genomic DNA was isolated using the Qiagen DNeasy Blood and Tissue Kit and sent frozen to Adaptive Biotechnologies for TCR sequencing. For most patients, genomic DNA was subjected to high-throughput TCR-beta CDR3 sequencing by Adaptive Biotechnologies. On the study's bioinformatics: Adaptive's ImmunoSEQ software supplied the TCR sequencing data for 15 to 20 patients, while MiXCR and VDJtools were used to process a few other patients. To correct CD4 versus CD8 sorting errors, sequences present in both subsets at a frequency ratio below 5:1 were removed. CDR3 nucleotide sequences shared between donor and recipient were removed because the origin of such sequences could not be assigned. At least 2-fold expansion over unstimulated cells and a minimum CFSE-low frequency of 0.002% (template counts) or 0.001% (read counts) were required for clones to be classified as alloreactive. Mappable clones were those detected in sequenced pre-transplant spleen, lymph node, or MLR CFSE-low populations of the donor or recipient. The cumulative frequency of alloreactive clones was calculated as a percentage of all sequences, weighted by copy number. In TCRdb, the immuneACCESS table is reduced to in-frame sequences with V and J assigned. These tables do not hold every clone; where another copy was compared, an unresolved V gene accounts for under half, and the others remain unexplained. That table gives V, J and clone size, and the DNA gave D and trimming. The sample records roughly 120,000 clones, roughly 91% of which are singletons. Together, the top ten hold more than 0.09% of the sample.

Trimming removed 5 bases from V and 5 bases from J, leaving 8 bases between the germline ends. The CDR3 numbers 12 residues from cysteine through phenylalanine. Left in the record is the CDR3 DNA by itself, 36 bases read in frame from the first base. The CDR1 and CDR2 encoded by the germline V gene (reference sequence) are SEHNR and FQNEAQ. The V and J genes are TRBV7-9 and TRBJ2-3; no confident D gene assignment can be made. This receptor was taken from a human donor who received an intestinal transplant. The sample in question was unstimulated CD4+ T cells sorted from spleen or lymph node cells, obtained before intestinal transplant. The CDR3 region has the sequence CASSTLGDTQYF. The nucleotide sequence is given as TGTGCCAGCAGCACCCTAGGAGATACGCAGTATTTT.